A selection of T cell receptor beta chains follows, all from one sample in a study of CD8 T cells in Susac syndrome. TCRdb reanalysed the immunoSEQ multiplex PCR reads using MiXCR and keeps one entry per CDR3 protein. This sample has 250,000 to 300,000 distinct CDR3 sequences; approximately 85% occur once, and the top ten carry around 0.2%. The material sequenced was CD8+ T cells from PBMCs. These TCRs come from a human donor with multiple sclerosis. Each CDR3 is given with its conserved first and last residue. The D gene is left open where the match is weak. The size of a clone is reported for some rows only, either as once, few or many, or as a class for expanded clones.

j_call: TRBJ2-2; d_call: -; clone_size: -; v_call: TRBV24-1; cdr3_aa: CATRTPSNTGELFF; cdr3_nt: TGTGCCACTAGGACACCATCGAACACCGGGGAGCTGTTTTTT
j_call: TRBJ2-1; d_call: TRBD2; clone_size: -; v_call: TRBV6-1; cdr3_aa: CASRTGTSGRALYNEQFF; cdr3_nt: TGTGCCAGCAGAACCGGGACTAGCGGGAGGGCGTTGTACAATGAGCAGTTCTTC
j_call: TRBJ2-1; d_call: TRBD2; clone_size: -; v_call: TRBV10-3; cdr3_aa: CAISDFAGDGAEQFF; cdr3_nt: TGTGCCATCAGTGATTTTGCGGGAGACGGGGCTGAGCAGTTCTTC
j_call: TRBJ1-1; d_call: -; clone_size: -; v_call: TRBV3-1; cdr3_aa: CASSQEQGNTEAFF; cdr3_nt: TGTGCCAGCAGCCAAGAACAGGGAAACACTGAAGCTTTCTTT
j_call: TRBJ1-1; d_call: -; clone_size: -; v_call: TRBV9; cdr3_aa: CASSVDRTNTEAFF; cdr3_nt: TGTGCCAGCAGCGTAGACAGAACGAACACTGAGGCTTTCTTT
j_call: TRBJ2-7; d_call: -; clone_size: -; v_call: TRBV21-1; cdr3_aa: CASSWTGGHEQYF; cdr3_nt: TGTGCCAGCAGTTGGACAGGGGGGCACGAGCAGTACTTC
j_call: TRBJ2-1; d_call: -; clone_size: once; v_call: TRBV13; cdr3_aa: CASSLALGRWSSYNEQFF; cdr3_nt: TGTGCCAGCAGCTTAGCTTTGGGGAGGTGGAGCTCCTACAATGAGCAGTTCTTC
j_call: TRBJ1-1; d_call: -; clone_size: -; v_call: TRBV7-9; cdr3_aa: CASSPGGGLMNTEAFF; cdr3_nt: TGTGCCAGCAGCCCCGGGGGAGGACTGATGAACACTGAAGCTTTCTTT
j_call: TRBJ2-5; d_call: -; clone_size: -; v_call: TRBV24-1; cdr3_aa: CATSERGAQETQYF; cdr3_nt: TGTGCCACCAGTGAAAGAGGTGCACAAGAGACCCAGTACTTC
j_call: TRBJ1-4; d_call: TRBD1; clone_size: few; v_call: TRBV7-2; cdr3_aa: CASSRWGQQGESEKLFF; cdr3_nt: TGTGCCAGCAGCAGATGGGGACAACAGGGGGAGAGCGAAAAACTGTTTTTT
j_call: TRBJ1-1; d_call: -; clone_size: -; v_call: TRBV15; cdr3_aa: CATSMEADGTEAFF; cdr3_nt: TGTGCCACCAGCATGGAGGCGGACGGGACTGAGGCTTTCTTT
j_call: TRBJ2-6; d_call: -; clone_size: -; v_call: TRBV19; cdr3_aa: CASSNSHVLTF; cdr3_nt: TGTGCCAGTAGTAATAGTCACGTCCTGACTTTC
j_call: TRBJ2-1; d_call: TRBD2; clone_size: once; v_call: TRBV7-9; cdr3_aa: CASSLGSGGQFF; cdr3_nt: TGTGCCAGCAGCTTAGGGAGCGGGGGGCAGTTCTTC
j_call: TRBJ2-3; d_call: TRBD2; clone_size: -; v_call: TRBV7-8; cdr3_aa: CASSLLAGGGADTQYF; cdr3_nt: TGTGCCAGCAGCTTACTAGCGGGAGGGGGTGCAGATACGCAGTATTTT
j_call: TRBJ1-6; d_call: -; clone_size: -; v_call: TRBV5-1; cdr3_aa: CASSLFSLGGDSPLHF; cdr3_nt: TGCGCCAGCAGCTTGTTCTCTCTTGGGGGCGATTCACCCCTCCACTTT
j_call: TRBJ2-7; d_call: -; clone_size: -; v_call: TRBV9; cdr3_aa: CASSVGGRNYEQYF; cdr3_nt: TGTGCCAGCAGCGTAGGGGGGAGGAACTACGAGCAGTACTTC
j_call: TRBJ1-1; d_call: -; clone_size: once; v_call: TRBV9; cdr3_aa: CASSAQGLNTEAFF; cdr3_nt: TGTGCCAGCAGCGCACAGGGCTTGAACACTGAAGCTTTCTTT
j_call: TRBJ2-1; d_call: -; clone_size: -; v_call: TRBV9; cdr3_aa: CASSPETGPSYNEQFF; cdr3_nt: TGTGCCAGCAGCCCCGAAACAGGGCCCTCCTACAATGAGCAGTTCTTC
j_call: TRBJ2-7; d_call: TRBD2; clone_size: -; v_call: TRBV6-1; cdr3_aa: CASSNPSGRAYEQYF; cdr3_nt: TGTGCCAGCAGTAATCCTAGCGGGAGGGCCTACGAGCAGTACTTC
j_call: TRBJ2-7; d_call: TRBD2; clone_size: -; v_call: TRBV7-8; cdr3_aa: CASSPQVAGSEQYF; cdr3_nt: TGTGCCAGCAGCCCCCAGGTAGCGGGATCCGAGCAGTACTTC
j_call: TRBJ2-3; d_call: -; clone_size: few; v_call: TRBV2; cdr3_aa: CASRTSTDTQYF; cdr3_nt: TGTGCCAGCAGGACCAGCACAGATACGCAGTATTTT
j_call: TRBJ2-7; d_call: TRBD2; clone_size: few; v_call: TRBV5-4; cdr3_aa: CASSLGLAVVEQYF; cdr3_nt: TGTGCCAGCAGCTTGGGACTAGCGGTCGTCGAGCAGTACTTC
j_call: TRBJ2-7; d_call: -; clone_size: few; v_call: TRBV5-4; cdr3_aa: CASSYRATPPYEQYF; cdr3_nt: TGTGCCAGCAGCTACCGGGCTACCCCGCCGTACGAGCAGTACTTC
j_call: TRBJ2-7; d_call: TRBD2; clone_size: -; v_call: TRBV20-1; cdr3_aa: CSALPGLAYEQYF; cdr3_nt: TGCAGTGCTCTCCCGGGACTAGCCTACGAGCAGTACTTC
j_call: TRBJ1-6; d_call: TRBD1; clone_size: -; v_call: TRBV10-2; cdr3_aa: CASSENPGQYNSPLHF; cdr3_nt: TGCGCCAGCAGTGAAAACCCGGGACAGTATAATTCACCCCTCCACTTT
j_call: TRBJ2-7; d_call: -; clone_size: once; v_call: TRBV9; cdr3_aa: CASSAWGGVSYEQYF; cdr3_nt: TGTGCCAGCAGCGCCTGGGGCGGGGTCTCCTACGAGCAGTACTTC
j_call: TRBJ2-7; d_call: -; clone_size: -; v_call: TRBV10-3; cdr3_aa: CAISPTDRNYEQYF; cdr3_nt: TGTGCCATCAGTCCCACCGACAGGAATTACGAGCAGTACTTC
j_call: TRBJ1-2; d_call: -; clone_size: -; v_call: TRBV4-3; cdr3_aa: CASSQDMAGSHGYTF; cdr3_nt: TGCGCCAGCAGCCAAGATATGGCAGGGAGTCATGGCTACACCTTC
j_call: TRBJ2-7; d_call: TRBD2; clone_size: -; v_call: TRBV6-5; cdr3_aa: CASSYGLATYYEQYF; cdr3_nt: TGTGCCAGCAGTTACGGACTAGCGACATACTACGAGCAGTACTTC
j_call: TRBJ1-3; d_call: -; clone_size: -; v_call: TRBV15; cdr3_aa: CATSRDLTGNTIYF; cdr3_nt: TGTGCCACCAGCAGAGATCTGACTGGAAACACCATATATTTT
j_call: TRBJ2-1; d_call: TRBD2; clone_size: -; v_call: TRBV24-1; cdr3_aa: CATSDSKREWGGEQFF; cdr3_nt: TGTGCCACCAGTGATTCCAAGCGGGAGTGGGGGGGTGAGCAGTTCTTC
j_call: TRBJ2-1; d_call: -; clone_size: -; v_call: TRBV25-1; cdr3_aa: CASSGQKPDNEQFF; cdr3_nt: TGTGCCAGCAGTGGTCAGAAACCCGACAATGAGCAGTTCTTC
j_call: TRBJ2-3; d_call: -; clone_size: -; v_call: TRBV27; cdr3_aa: CASSLWGPDFTDTQYF; cdr3_nt: TGTGCCAGCAGTTTATGGGGTCCCGACTTCACAGATACGCAGTATTTT
j_call: TRBJ2-1; d_call: -; clone_size: -; v_call: TRBV30; cdr3_aa: CAWSATGYNEQFF; cdr3_nt: TGTGCCTGGAGCGCAACAGGGTACAATGAGCAGTTCTTC
j_call: TRBJ2-7; d_call: TRBD2; clone_size: -; v_call: TRBV11-2; cdr3_aa: CASSLGGGSGYEQYF; cdr3_nt: TGTGCCAGCAGCTTAGGCGGCGGGAGTGGATACGAGCAGTACTTC
j_call: TRBJ2-1; d_call: -; clone_size: -; v_call: TRBV27; cdr3_aa: CASSPGLQMGQFF; cdr3_nt: TGTGCCAGCAGCCCGGGACTCCAGATGGGGCAGTTCTTC
j_call: TRBJ1-3; d_call: -; clone_size: once; v_call: TRBV4-3; cdr3_aa: CASSHDTGAQEVSGNTIYF; cdr3_nt: TGCGCCAGCAGCCATGATACCGGGGCCCAGGAGGTCTCTGGAAACACCATATATTTT
j_call: TRBJ2-1; d_call: -; clone_size: few; v_call: TRBV19; cdr3_aa: CASSISGSHNEQFF; cdr3_nt: TGTGCCAGTAGTATATCCGGGAGTCACAATGAGCAGTTCTTC
j_call: TRBJ2-7; d_call: -; clone_size: -; v_call: TRBV27; cdr3_aa: CASSFGVTYEQYF; cdr3_nt: TGTGCCAGCAGTTTCGGGGTCACATACGAGCAGTACTTC
j_call: TRBJ1-5; d_call: TRBD1; clone_size: -; v_call: TRBV5-6; cdr3_aa: CASSPYTGQVGWPQHF; cdr3_nt: TGTGCCAGCAGCCCGTATACGGGACAGGTGGGTTGGCCCCAGCATTTT
j_call: TRBJ2-7; d_call: -; clone_size: few; v_call: TRBV7-8; cdr3_aa: CASSLVQGSYEQYF; cdr3_nt: TGTGCCAGCAGCTTAGTTCAGGGTTCCTACGAGCAGTACTTC